This T cell receptor beta chain stems from a study of blood T cell repertoires in COVID-19. Study-level background: Researchers got acute and convalescent COVID-19 samples from the United States, Italy and Spain. PBMCs, B-cell-depleted T cells, or T cells provided the cDNA or gDNA that made up the material.

Original processing notes: Amplifying reference gene primers gave estimates of nucleated cell counts. Profiled with immunoSEQ multiplex PCR; TCRdb holds only in-frame clones, not every one. V and J calls and clone size are as listed in that table; D and trimming were resolved from the DNA. The data show roughly 120,000 clones, with approximately 79% seen just once and approximately 16% held by the top ten. Per germline, CDR1 LGHNA and CDR2 YSLEER. CDR3 length: 18 amino acids. J was trimmed by 2 bases and V by 4 bases; bases with no gene match: 12. In this sample, this clone turned up once. Sequencing was performed on peripheral blood. This TCR derives from a woman aged 80 or over with active or convalescent COVID-19. V usage is TRBV4-3 and J usage is TRBJ2-2, with 8 bases identical to TRBD1. The CDR3 bases are TGCGCCAGCAGCCCGTATATATCCGGGACAGGCAACACCGGGGAGCTGTTTTTT. Residues: CASSPYISGTGNTGELFF.